This TCR beta chain was sequenced during a study of cytomegalovirus exposure and HLA in healthy donors. Findings and caveats of the study: At a 0.05 false discovery rate, a later analysis found 18,000 or so TCR beta sequences to be associated with HLA alleles.

CDR1 SGDLS and CDR2 YYNGEE come from the germline V gene. The CDR3 has 15 residues. This clone was found once. Its antigen is currently unknown. At one end, the junction sequence differs from germline, possibly due to a read error. Primers included in the PCR were 60 Vbeta and 13 Jbeta primers. TCRdb's table, derived via immunoSEQ multiplex PCR, lists solely in-frame clones and lacks some. The sample holds a few hundred thousand clones, 84% seen once. Sequencing was performed on PBMCs. This clonotype was sampled from a woman between 35 and 50 years old in good health and CMV-seropositive. The gene calls are TRBV9 and TRBJ2-1; 8 nucleotides line up with TRBD2. CDR3 region: CASSGADSPYNEQFF. CDR3 DNA: TGTGCCAGTAGCGGGGCGGACAGCCCTTACAATGAGCAGTTCTTC. The variable domain in full, with the rest retrieved from reference TRBV9 and TRBJ2-1, is DSGVTQTPKHLITATGQRVTLRCSPRSGDLSVYWYQQSLDQGLQFLIQYYNGEERAKGNILERFSAQQFPDLHSELNLSSLELGDSALYFCASSGADSPYNEQFFGPGTRLTVL.